This paragraph covers one T cell receptor (beta chain) sequence. Its antigen is unknown. The data stem from a study of post-analysis software for immune sequencing data. Study-level information: There were relapsing-remitting, secondary progressive and progressive-relapsing multiple sclerosis among the disease courses included. Study-level points and caveats: Normalized Chao1 diversity was significantly reduced in patients versus controls.

Sequencing libraries made from TCR beta cDNA carried unique molecular identifiers. It was from about 0.98 to 11 million T cells that 500,000 or so cDNA molecules came. Each CDR3 protein gets one entry after TCRdb re-called the PCR reads with MiXCR. This sample has around 440,000 distinct CDR3 sequences; less than 45% occur once, and the top ten carry roughly an eighth. The sequenced material came from blood. The sequence came from a girl aged 5 to 17 with multiple sclerosis.

Here the CDR3 reads CASSLRGGLAGINEQYF. The CDR3 nucleotides read TGTGCCAGCAGTTTAAGAGGGGGGTTAGCGGGAATCAACGAGCAGTACTTC. This chain joins TRBV28 and TRBJ2-7; 8 bases map to TRBD2. Trimming cost V 2 bases and J 5 bases; bases outside gene matches: 14. Germline values: CDR1 MDHEN, CDR2 SYDVKM. This CDR3 is built from 17 residues.